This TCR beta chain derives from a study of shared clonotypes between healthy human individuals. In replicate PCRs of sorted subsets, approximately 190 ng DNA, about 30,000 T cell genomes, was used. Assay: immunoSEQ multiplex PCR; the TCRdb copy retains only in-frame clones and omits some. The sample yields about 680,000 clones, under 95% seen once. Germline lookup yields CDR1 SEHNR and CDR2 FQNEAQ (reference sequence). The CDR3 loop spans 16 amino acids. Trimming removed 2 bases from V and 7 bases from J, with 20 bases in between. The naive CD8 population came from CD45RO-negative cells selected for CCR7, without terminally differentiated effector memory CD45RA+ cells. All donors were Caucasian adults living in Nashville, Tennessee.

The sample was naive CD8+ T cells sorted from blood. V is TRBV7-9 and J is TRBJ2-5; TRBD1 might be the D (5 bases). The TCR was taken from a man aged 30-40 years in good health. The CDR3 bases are TGTGCCAGCAGCTTATCCCCGACAGAAACCAAATGGACCCAGTACTTC. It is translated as CASSLSPTETKWTQYF.